The 25 T cell receptor beta chains below come from one sample, sequenced in a study of early T cells in non-severe SARS-CoV-2 infection. Each CDR3 protein gets one entry after TCRdb re-called the 5' RACE reads with MiXCR. The sample carries about 31,000 distinct CDR3 sequences, around 6.9% recorded once. The source was whole blood, collected at baseline. These receptors were obtained from an adult who was a healthcare worker with PCR-confirmed SARS-CoV-2 infection or an uninfected control (not recorded which).

This clonotype was observed a handful of times. The J gene is TRBJ2-7, the V gene TRBV20-1; 7 nucleotides align to TRBD1. CDR1 is DFQATT, CDR2 SNEGSKA, per germline (reference sequence). The trim removed 2 bases at V and 3 bases at J, leaving 4 bases unmatched. The CDR3 extends over 13 amino acids. CDR3 protein: CSARPGTDYEQYF. The CDR3 DNA sequence: TGCAGTGCTAGACCCGGGACAGACTACGAGCAGTACTTC.

This clonotype showed up many times. The chain is built from TRBV4-3 and TRBJ2-3; TRBD2 agrees at 8 bases. This CDR3 is built from 18 residues. CDR1 is LGHNA and CDR2 is YSLEER in the germline V gene. The V segment lost 4 bases and the J segment 4 bases; nucleotides outside the gene matches: 16. CDR3 amino acids: CASSPALLSGSGADTQYF. CDR3 DNA: TGCGCCAGCAGCCCCGCCCTTCTAAGCGGGAGTGGCGCAGATACGCAGTATTTT.

In its sample, this clonotype was seen many times. The V and J genes are TRBV4-3 and TRBJ2-2; TRBD2 matches 10 bases. The CDR3 sequence is 17 residues long. The V segment lost 3 bases and the J segment 0 bases; nucleotides outside the gene matches: 4. Germline V lookup: CDR1 LGHNA, CDR2 YSLEER. CDR3 nucleotide sequence: TGCGCCAGCAGCCAGCTAGCGGGAGCTGCGAACACCGGGGAGCTGTTTTTT. Its protein is CASSQLAGAANTGELFF.

This clonotype came up many times. The V call is TRBV20-1, the J call TRBJ1-5, with D unclear. The V end lost 5 bases, the J end lost 3 bases, and 20 bases lay between the germline ends. The CDR3 sequence is 16 residues long. Germline values: CDR1 DFQATT, CDR2 SNEGSKA (reference sequence). The CDR3 nucleotides are TGCAGTGCTCGAGGACCGGGTCCCCTTTTCAATCAGCCCCAGCATTTT. Residues: CSARGPGPLFNQPQHF.

Many counts were recorded for this clonotype. The V and J genes are TRBV11-3 and TRBJ2-5; 10 bases agree with TRBD1. Germline trimming cut 3 bases from V and 3 bases from J; bases unmatched to any gene: 16. This CDR3 region has 19 residues. Germline V gene lookup returns CDR1 SGHNT and CDR2 YENEEA. The CDR3 DNA follows: TGTGCCAGCAGCTTCCCCCAACTGCCGGGACAGGGGTGGGAAGAGACCCAGTACTTC. Translated, it gives CASSFPQLPGQGWEETQYF. The whole variable domain, filled in from reference TRBV11-3 and TRBJ2-5, reads EAGVVQSPRYKIIEKKQPVAFWCNPISGHNTLYWYLQNLGQGPELLIRYENEEAVDDSQLPKDRFSAERLKGVDSTLKIQPAELGDSAVYLCASSFPQLPGQGWEETQYFGPGTRLLVL.

This clonotype was seen more than once but under ten times. The chain employs TRBV20-1 and TRBJ1-1; D call uncertain. The V gene lost 3 bases and the J gene lost 1 base, with 9 bases spanning the gap. There are 13 residues in the CDR3. Per germline, CDR1 DFQATT and CDR2 SNEGSKA (reference sequence). DNA for the CDR3: TGCAGTGCTAGTACGGTAAAGAACACTGAAGCTTTCTTT. Translating gives CSASTVKNTEAFF.

The chain is built from TRBV6-6 and TRBJ1-2; D remains ambiguous. The CDR3 is made up of 15 amino acids. Trimming stripped 5 bases from V and 0 bases from J, with 13 bases between. Germline lookup yields CDR1 MNHNY and CDR2 SVGAGI (reference sequence). CDR3 nucleotides: TGTGCCAGCAGTCCCTACTATGACGCTAACTATGGCTACACCTTC. Translation: CASSPYYDANYGYTF.

In this sample, this clonotype turned up many times. The CDR3 loop reads CASSSGGFEQYV. CDR3 in DNA: TGTGCCAGCAGTTCAGGGGGCTTCGAGCAGTACGTC. This rearrangement joins TRBV12-3 or TRBV12-4 to TRBJ2-7; 8 bases align to TRBD1. The ends lost 4 bases at V and 6 bases at J; junction bases unmatched: 2. The CDR3 runs to 12 residues.

This clonotype came up a few times. The genes are TRBV4-1 and TRBJ2-5; D might be TRBD1 (5 bases). Germline assignment: CDR1 MGHRA and CDR2 YSYEKL. Trimming cost V 3 bases and J 5 bases, with 10 bases left between them. The CDR3 has 13 residues. CDR3 in amino acids: CASSQQGSETQYF. CDR3 DNA sequence: TGCGCCAGCAGCCAGCAGGGATCCGAGACCCAGTACTTC.

This clonotype was counted ten times or more. The rearrangement joins TRBV19 to TRBJ2-3; D is unclear. The CDR3 is made up of 13 amino acids. Trimming took 7 bases from V and 2 from J, leaving 10 bases between them. Germline CDR1 is LNHDA and CDR2 is SQIVND (reference sequence). In DNA, the CDR3 is TGTGCCAGTACGGAGCGTCTCACAGATACGCAGTATTTT. Translation: CASTERLTDTQYF.

This clonotype appeared a few times. The chain joins TRBV7-2 to TRBJ2-1; the D gene is possibly TRBD1 (6 bases). V gave up 3 bases and J gave up 0 bases, with 12 bases separating them. The CDR3 runs 16 residues. Germline V lookup: CDR1 SGHTA, CDR2 FQGNSA. CDR3 DNA sequence: TGTGCCAGCAGCTTCACAGGGTTTAGCTCCTACAATGAGCAGTTCTTC. Translating it yields CASSFTGFSSYNEQFF.

Many counts were recorded for this clonotype. V usage is TRBV4-2 and J usage is TRBJ2-1; TRBD2 matches 7 bases. V was clipped by 4 bases and J by 5 bases; unmatched bases: 8. This CDR3 spans 15 amino acids. Germline CDR1 and CDR2: LGHNA and YNFKEQ. The DNA for the CDR3 is TGTGCCAGCAGCCCCGAAAGCGGGACCGACAATGAGCAGTTCTTC. It yields the protein CASSPESGTDNEQFF.

This clonotype was recorded a few times. The rearrangement joins TRBV7-9 to TRBJ2-3, with 9 positions matching TRBD1. Losses at the gene ends were 0 bases for V and 4 bases for J; bases not matched to a gene: 2. The length of the CDR3 is 15 residues. In germline, CDR1 is SEHNR, CDR2 FQNEAQ (reference sequence). Written as DNA, the CDR3 is TGTGCCAGCAGCTTAGCCGGGACAGGGTCAGATACGCAGTATTTT. It specifies CASSLAGTGSDTQYF.

This clonotype was counted at least ten times. This rearrangement joins TRBV7-9 to TRBJ2-5; either TRBD1 or TRBD2 may fit D (5 bases each). The germline gives CDR1 SEHNR, CDR2 FQNEAQ (reference sequence). The CDR3 has 15 amino acids. V was clipped by 5 bases and J by 5 bases, with 18 bases between them. CDR3 loop: CASSPARDPRETQYF. The CDR3 nucleotides are TGTGCCAGCAGCCCGGCCCGGGACCCAAGGGAGACCCAGTACTTC.

This clonotype was counted a few times. The CDR3 protein is CSAGGSGYGYTF. The DNA of the CDR3 is TGCAGCGCCGGGGGAAGTGGATATGGCTACACCTTC. This chain uses TRBV29-1 with TRBJ1-2, with a possible D match to TRBD1 (5 bases). Germline lookup yields CDR1 SQVTM and CDR2 ANQGSEA. The V gene lost 7 bases and the J gene lost 5 bases, with 14 bases spanning the gap. There are 12 residues in the CDR3.

This clonotype was seen at least ten times. The chain recombines TRBV10-3 with TRBJ2-6, with 11 bases identical to TRBD1. Germline CDR1 ENHRY, CDR2 SYGVKD. The CDR3 is made up of 16 amino acids. Trimming cost V 6 bases and J 0 bases; bases outside gene matches: 1. The DNA of the CDR3 is TGTGCCATCAGCGGGACAGGGGGCTCTGGGGCCAACGTCCTGACTTTC. Encoded protein: CAISGTGGSGANVLTF.

The chain couples TRBV14 to TRBJ2-7, with 10 bases identical to TRBD2. Germline CDR1 reads SGHDN; CDR2 reads FVKESK. The trim removed 9 bases at V and 0 bases at J, leaving 17 bases unmatched. The CDR3 spans 18 residues. The CDR3 protein is CARCTGTSVNYGSYEQYF. In nucleotides, the CDR3 is TGTGCCAGATGTACCGGGACTAGCGTAAACTACGGCTCCTACGAGCAGTACTTC.

This clonotype was observed a handful of times. This chain uses TRBV12-3 or TRBV12-4 with TRBJ2-3; D not certain. Trimming removed 4 bases at V and 4 bases at J, with 9 bases between. CDR3 length equals 13 residues. DNA for the CDR3: TGTGCCAGCAGTTCACCTAAGCCAGATACGCAGTATTTT. It specifies CASSSPKPDTQYF.

This clonotype has ten or more counts. The J gene is TRBJ2-7, the V gene TRBV5-1; TRBD2 matches 10 bases. J was trimmed by 3 bases and V by 1 base; bases with no gene match: 7. CDR1 is SGHRS and CDR2 is YFSETQ in the germline V gene. The CDR3 extends over 16 amino acids. CDR3 amino acids: CASSLRPSGSSYEQYF. CDR3 nucleotides: TGCGCCAGCAGCTTGAGGCCTAGCGGGAGCAGCTACGAGCAGTACTTC.

This clonotype was counted only a few times. This CDR3 reads CSARESRDTQYF. The CDR3 DNA reads TGCAGTGCTAGAGAATCCAGAGATACGCAGTATTTT. The chain employs TRBV20-1 and TRBJ2-3; D uncertain. V gave up 0 bases and J gave up 5 bases, with 6 bases separating them. Germline loops: CDR1 DFQATT, CDR2 SNEGSKA (reference sequence). This CDR3 comprises 12 residues.

This clonotype was observed many times. V is TRBV19 and J is TRBJ2-5, with D tentatively TRBD1 (6 bases). This CDR3 is built from 14 residues. Looked up from germline, CDR1 is LNHDA and CDR2 is SQIVND (reference sequence). The germline V and J ends were trimmed by 7 bases and 1 base, with 13 bases remaining between them. CDR3 DNA: TGTGCCAGTATGGACAGCACCGTCCAAGAGACCCAGTACTTC. Translating gives CASMDSTVQETQYF.

This clonotype came up a few times. The chain is built from TRBV30 and TRBJ1-1, with D perhaps TRBD1 (5 bases). The CDR3 is 15 residues long. In germline, CDR1 is GTSNPN, CDR2 SVGIG (reference sequence). V shed 4 bases and J shed 1 base, with 16 bases lying between them. Here the CDR3 reads CAWTTRTTRNTEAFF. As DNA, the CDR3 is TGTGCCTGGACAACCCGGACAACAAGGAACACTGAAGCTTTCTTT.

The J gene is TRBJ2-3, the V gene TRBV6-2 or TRBV6-3; 16 nucleotides align to TRBD2. This CDR3 has 16 residues. J gave up 2 bases and V 5 bases, and 1 base lay outside the gene matches. Germline CDR1 is MNHEY and CDR2 is SVGEGT. The CDR3 sequence is CASSGTSGRATDTQYF. DNA for the CDR3: TGTGCCAGCAGTGGGACTAGCGGGAGGGCCACAGATACGCAGTATTTT.

This clonotype has at least ten counts. The chain links TRBV3-1 to TRBJ2-3; D not resolved. Trimming removed 5 bases at V and 6 bases at J, with 9 bases between. CDR1 and CDR2 (germline): LGHDT, YNNKEL (reference sequence). The CDR3 length is 12 residues. CDR3 in amino acids: CASSFRVDTQYF. CDR3 sequence (DNA): TGTGCCAGCAGCTTCCGTGTGGATACGCAGTATTTT.

This clonotype is medium-sized by share. The chain is built from TRBV5-1 and TRBJ2-7, with a possible D match to TRBD2 (6 bases). V was shortened by 0 bases and J by 4 bases, with 17 bases between the two germline ends. Per the germline V gene, CDR1 is SGHRS and CDR2 is YFSETQ. The CDR3 has 16 residues. CDR3 DNA sequence: TGCGCCAGCAGCTTGGCTCCCGCGGGAAGTTCGTACGAGCAGTACTTC. It translates to CASSLAPAGSSYEQYF.